Following are 10 T cell receptor beta chains from one sample sequenced in a study of shared clonotypes between healthy human individuals. Assay used: immunoSEQ multiplex PCR; TCRdb lists only in-frame clones, some missing. The repertoire holds some 480,000 clones, with 65% to 80% as singletons. The sequencing input was PBMCs. These receptors originate from a woman in her 40s in good health. Some clones in this sample may be carry-over from other donors' samples.

This chain joins TRBV5-1 and TRBJ2-7; D not certain. The CDR3 sequence is 15 residues long. V dropped 2 bases and J dropped 0 bases, with 12 bases sitting between them. The germline V gene encodes CDR1 SGHRS and CDR2 YFSETQ. The CDR3 loop is CASSFGRRNSYEQYF. CDR3 in DNA: TGCGCCAGCAGCTTCGGTCGGCGAAACTCCTACGAGCAGTACTTC.

J is TRBJ2-5 and V is TRBV30; D call uncertain. The CDR3 length is 12 residues. Germline V CDR1 and CDR2: GTSNPN, SVGIG (reference sequence). V was trimmed by 0 bases and J by 5 bases, leaving 7 bases between them. For the CDR3, the DNA is TGTGCCTGGAGTGTAATCTTCGAGACCCAGTACTTC. Its translation is CAWSVIFETQYF.

This clone was recorded at least ten times. The chain employs TRBV29-1 and TRBJ2-7; 9 bases are shared with TRBD1. V dropped 7 bases and J dropped 5; count of bases not matched to a gene: 9. The CDR3 loop spans 13 amino acids. The V gene's germline CDR1 is SQVTM and CDR2 ANQGSEA. Here the CDR3 DNA reads TGCAGCGCGACGGGACAGGGAGGGCACGAGCAGTACTTC. Translating it yields CSATGQGGHEQYF.

The rearrangement links TRBV6-4 to TRBJ1-2; 8 nucleotides match TRBD1. The CDR3 extends over 14 amino acids. Germline CDR1 is MRHNA and CDR2 is SNTAGT. V gave up 3 bases and J gave up 6 bases; unmatched junction bases: 6. The CDR3 protein is CASSEGQGADGYTF. In nucleotides, the CDR3 is TGTGCCAGCAGTGAAGGGCAGGGGGCCGATGGCTACACCTTC.

This chain joins TRBV4-2 and TRBJ2-1; the match to TRBD2 covers 7 bases. The CDR3 covers 15 residues. Germline V gene sequence: CDR1 LGHNA, CDR2 YNFKEQ. V dropped 0 bases and J dropped 9; count of bases not matched to a gene: 8. CDR3 sequence (DNA): TGTGCCAGCAGCCAAGAGGGCGGGAGAGGTTTTGAGCAGTTCTTC. Translated: CASSQEGGRGFEQFF.

V gene TRBV10-3 combines with J gene TRBJ2-5, with 15 bases fitting TRBD2. Trimming at V came to 0 bases and at J to 4 bases, leaving 3 bases not matched to a gene. This CDR3 has 17 amino acids. Germline V lookup: CDR1 ENHRY, CDR2 SYGVKD. In DNA form, the CDR3 reads TGTGCCATCAGTGAGTCAGGACTAGCGGGAGGGCCAGAGACCCAGTACTTC. Protein product: CAISESGLAGGPETQYF.

This clone occurred once. The chain's CDR3 is CASSLTGGHTEAFF. Written as DNA, the CDR3 is TGTGCCAGCAGTTTGACAGGGGGTCACACTGAAGCTTTCTTT. The chain joins TRBV6-4 to TRBJ1-1; TRBD1 agrees at 9 bases. This CDR3 is 14 amino acids long. Germline V gene sequence: CDR1 MRHNA, CDR2 SNTAGT. V lost 5 bases and J lost 3; bases outside the gene matches: 4.

The chain links TRBV30 to TRBJ2-2; D is unresolved. Germline CDR1 is GTSNPN and CDR2 is SVGIG (reference sequence). The CDR3 runs 15 residues. Trimming removed 2 bases from V and 1 base from J, with 11 bases in between. CDR3 nucleotides: TGTGCCTGGAGTATACGGCCCTTGAACACCGGGGAGCTGTTTTTT. Protein sequence: CAWSIRPLNTGELFF.

This clone was seen more than once but under ten times. V gene TRBV6-4 combines with J gene TRBJ2-3, with D possibly TRBD1 on 5 matching bases. Germline V gene sequence: CDR1 MRHNA, CDR2 SNTAGT. This CDR3 is 15 amino acids long. Between the trimmed V and J ends, which lost 0 bases and 4 bases, there was a span of 11 bases. The CDR3 reads CASSDSKSGSDTQYF. For the CDR3, the DNA is TGTGCCAGCAGTGACTCGAAGTCAGGGTCAGATACGCAGTATTTT.

This CDR3 is CASSLLISDRGDEQYF. In DNA form, the CDR3 reads TGTGCCAGCAGCTTGTTAATTTCTGACCGGGGGGACGAGCAGTACTTC. The rearrangement uses TRBV11-2 and TRBJ2-7; TRBD2 matches 7 bases. The CDR3 runs to 16 residues. Germline CDR1 is SGHAT and CDR2 is FQNNGV. Trimming took 3 bases from V and 5 from J; bases not matched to a gene: 13.